One and the same sample provided the 28 T cell receptor beta chains below, sequenced in a study of regulatory T cells in long-lasting Graves disease. HTBI primers from iRepertoire and Arm-PCR of CDR3 regions yielded the TCR beta libraries. In TCRdb, the multiplex PCR reads were re-called with MiXCR into one record per CDR3 protein. The sample has roughly 420,000 distinct CDR3 sequences; less than 20% are singletons. Time point defined: newly diagnosed GD, antithyroid drugs for less than 3 months. PBMCs were the source of the RNA used for TCR sequencing. The same data also contributed to another study, on T cells in Graves' hyperthyroidism and ophthalmopathy.

This specimen was peripheral blood mononuclear cells (PBMCs), taken at new diagnosis, from a patient treated with antithyroid drugs. The receptors were gathered from a woman aged 25 to 45 with Graves disease.

This rearrangement joins TRBV20-1 to TRBJ2-5, with 11 bases identical to TRBD2. The ends lost 1 base at V and 5 bases at J; junction bases unmatched: 9. This CDR3 spans 16 amino acids. The V gene's germline CDR1 is DFQATT and CDR2 SNEGSKA (reference sequence). The CDR3 DNA reads TGCAGTGCTAGAGGACAGGGACTAGCGGAGAGGGAGACCCAGTACTTC. It encodes CSARGQGLAERETQYF.

The chain carries TRBV11-2 and TRBJ2-7; D might be TRBD2 (6 bases). The V and J ends lost 4 bases and 12 bases respectively, with 25 bases between them. The CDR3 is made up of 15 amino acids. CDR1 is SGHAT, CDR2 FQNNGV, per germline. This chain's CDR3 is CASSSDNSGVYGPYF. The DNA for the CDR3 is TGTGCCAGCAGCTCCGACAACTCGGGAGTCTACGGGCCGTACTTC.

In its sample, this clonotype was seen many times. J is TRBJ2-7 and V is TRBV6-5; possible D gene TRBD2, 6 bases. Germline V CDR1 and CDR2: MNHEY, SVGAGI. The germline V and J ends were trimmed by 2 bases and 6 bases, with 17 bases remaining between them. The CDR3 is 15 amino acids. The CDR3 DNA sequence: TGTGCCAGCAGTTACACCACCCCAACTAGCCTCGAGCAGTACTTC. Encoded protein: CASSYTTPTSLEQYF.

As for this clonotype: This may stem from a read error, because a much larger clone lies one nucleotide away. This sequence joins TRBV5-1 and TRBJ2-7, with D possibly matching TRBD1 (6 bases). This CDR3 region has 13 residues. Germline V CDR1 and CDR2: SGHRS, YFSETQ. The CDR3 spells CASSWDTSYERYF. The CDR3 bases are TGCGCCAGCAGCTGGGACACATCCTACGAGCGGTACTTC.

The CDR3 is CASRARVREKVSPLHF. The DNA for the CDR3 is TGTGCCAGCCGCGCGAGGGTACGGGAAAAGGTTTCACCCCTCCACTTT. This rearrangement joins TRBV6-1 to TRBJ1-6; D ambiguous. The CDR3 has 16 amino acids. Trimming stripped 8 bases from V and 9 bases from J, with 23 bases between. CDR1 and CDR2 from the germline V gene are MNHNS and SASEGT.

This clonotype was counted ten times or more. The chain's CDR3 is CASEGTEQFF. In DNA, the CDR3 is TGCGCCAGCGAGGGGACTGAGCAGTTCTTC. This chain uses TRBV5-1 with TRBJ2-1; D is possibly TRBD1 or TRBD2 (5 bases each). V was clipped by 7 bases and J by 9 bases, with 8 bases between them. The CDR3 has 10 amino acids. The V gene's germline CDR1 is SGHRS and CDR2 YFSETQ.

The CDR3 loop reads CASRGRGNSPLHF. Written as DNA, the CDR3 is TGTGCCAGCAGGGGAAGGGGTAATTCACCCCTCCACTTT. The chain uses TRBV7-2 and TRBJ1-6; a possible D gene is TRBD1 (5 bases). The CDR3 sequence is 13 residues long. Trimming shortened V by 6 bases and J by 6 bases, and 9 bases separated the two germline ends. Germline V CDR1 and CDR2: SGHTA, FQGNSA.

The V and J genes are TRBV7-6 and TRBJ1-1; maybe TRBD1 (6 bases). The CDR3 is made up of 14 amino acids. V lost 1 base, J lost 6 bases, and 12 bases lay in between. Germline V gene data show CDR1 as SGHVS and CDR2 as FNYEAQ. CDR3 loop: CASSLGRGAAEAFF. The CDR3 region has the DNA TGTGCCAGCAGCTTAGGTCGGGGGGCCGCTGAAGCTTTCTTT. Together with reference TRBV7-6 and TRBJ1-1, the CDR3 gives the full variable domain: GAGVSQSPRYKVTKRGQDVALRCDPISGHVSLYWYRQALGQGPEFLTYFNYEAQQDKSGLPNDRFSAERPEGSISTLTIQRTEQRDSAMYRCASSLGRGAAEAFFGQGTRLTVV.

This clonotype was counted many times. The J gene is TRBJ2-1, the V gene TRBV18; D unclear. Trimming left V 0 bases short and J 7 bases short, with 1 base between. Germline loops: CDR1 KGHSH, CDR2 LQKENI. The CDR3 loop spans 11 amino acids. The CDR3, as DNA: TGTGCCAGCTCACCACCGAATGAGCAGTTCTTC. Its protein product is CASSPPNEQFF. The variable domain in full, with the rest retrieved from reference TRBV18 and TRBJ2-1, is NAGVMQNPRHLVRRRGQEARLRCSPMKGHSHVYWYRQLPEEGLKFMVYLQKENIIDESGMPKERFSAEFPKEGPSILRIQQVVRGDSAAYFCASSPPNEQFFGPGTRLTVL.

Turning to this clonotype: This may be a read error, as it is one base from a much larger clone. J is TRBJ2-3 and V is TRBV5-5; TRBD1 aligns across 8 bases. The CDR3 extends over 15 amino acids. Germline assignment: CDR1 SGHKS and CDR2 YYEKEE (reference sequence). V lost 3 bases to trimming and J lost 0 bases; unmatched junction nucleotides: 3. The CDR3 is CASSSDRASTDTQYF. CDR3 nucleotide sequence: TGTGCCAGCAGCTCGGACAGGGCTAGCACAGATACGCAGTATTTT.

This clonotype was recorded at least ten times. The rearrangement joins TRBV5-1 to TRBJ1-2; TRBD1 aligns across 7 bases. J was trimmed by 4 bases and V by 0 bases; bases with no gene match: 3. The CDR3 runs 14 residues. Germline V gene data show CDR1 as SGHRS and CDR2 as YFSETQ. The CDR3, as DNA: TGCGCCAGCAGCTTGGGACAGGGTACCTATGGCTACACCTTC. It codes for CASSLGQGTYGYTF.

The rearrangement joins TRBV15 to TRBJ1-3; D is ambiguous. Trimming took off 0 bases at V and 4 bases at J, with 16 bases between the two ends. Germline CDR1 is LNHNV and CDR2 is YYDKDF (reference sequence). The CDR3 has 17 amino acids. CDR3 in amino acids: CATSRDLIQTLGNTIYF. The CDR3 coding sequence is TGTGCCACCAGCAGAGATCTAATCCAGACACTAGGAAACACCATATATTTT.

This clonotype was detected ten times or more. DNA of the CDR3: TGTGCCAGCAGTGAATATACAGGGGCTGGAAACACCATATATTTT. This codes for CASSEYTGAGNTIYF. This chain joins TRBV6-1 and TRBJ1-3, with 7 bases that match TRBD1. The CDR3 sequence is 15 residues long. CDR1 is MNHNS, CDR2 SASEGT, per germline. V shed 2 bases and J 2 bases; nucleotides not matched to a gene: 3.

On this clonotype itself: One base away lies a much larger clone, so this may be a sequencing read error. CDR3 DNA sequence: TGTGCCAGCAGCTCTCCTGACGGCATGAACACTGACGCTTTCTTT. Translated: CASSSPDGMNTDAFF. V usage is TRBV5-6 and J usage is TRBJ1-1; D not resolved. This CDR3 contains 15 residues. Germline V CDR1 and CDR2: SGHDT, YYEEEE.

There are a few counts of this clonotype. A far more abundant clone sits one base away, making this likely a read error. The rearrangement links TRBV11-2 to TRBJ2-7; D may be TRBD1 (6 bases). The CDR3 length is 18 residues. Germline V lookup: CDR1 SGHAT, CDR2 FQNNGV. V was clipped by 3 bases and J by 7 bases, with 28 bases between them. The CDR3 DNA is TGTGCCAGCAGCTTGGTCTTTCCCACAGGGCCCAATAACAATGAGCAGTACTTC. The encoded protein is CASSLVFPTGPNNNEQYF.

V usage is TRBV19 and J usage is TRBJ2-5; D is possibly TRBD1 or TRBD2 (5 bases each). The CDR3 runs 13 residues. CDR1 and CDR2 from the germline V gene are LNHDA and SQIVND (reference sequence). V was trimmed by 6 bases and J by 6 bases, leaving 14 bases between them. The CDR3 DNA reads TGTGCCAGTAGAGAGAGGGGAGCCCAGACCCAGTACTTC. Its protein is CASRERGAQTQYF.

This clonotype has at least ten counts. The V call is TRBV20-1, the J call TRBJ1-4; 9 bases map to TRBD1. J lost 8 bases, V lost 0 bases, and 7 bases had no gene match. Germline V lookup: CDR1 DFQATT, CDR2 SNEGSKA (reference sequence). This CDR3 comprises 15 residues. The CDR3 loop is CSARDLDRGGEKLFF. CDR3 DNA sequence: TGCAGTGCTAGAGATCTGGACAGGGGAGGGGAAAAACTGTTTTTT.

This clonotype has at least ten counts. The gene calls are TRBV5-1 and TRBJ2-7, with D hard to call. Germline lookup yields CDR1 SGHRS and CDR2 YFSETQ. V gave up 2 bases and J gave up 0 bases, with 12 bases separating them. The CDR3 is 15 residues long. The CDR3 sequence: CASSFGSMSSYEQYF. The CDR3 nucleotides are TGCGCCAGCAGCTTTGGTAGCATGAGCTCCTACGAGCAGTACTTC.

There are many counts of this clonotype. The gene calls are TRBV7-2 and TRBJ2-3; 8 nucleotides align to TRBD2. CDR3 size: 15 residues. CDR1 and CDR2 from the germline V gene are SGHTA and FQGNSA. V shed 3 bases and J 6 bases; nucleotides not matched to a gene: 8. The CDR3 region has the DNA TGTGCCAGCAGCTTCGGGGGGGGGCGCCGCGATACGCAGTATTTT. It codes for CASSFGGGRRDTQYF.

The table lists this clonotype with many counts. V is TRBV12-5 and J is TRBJ2-3, with 10 positions matching TRBD2. The CDR3 extends over 15 amino acids. Unmatched junction bases numbered 3, after V lost 4 bases and J lost 2 bases. Germline loops: CDR1 LGHNT, CDR2 FRNRAP. Here the CDR3 DNA reads TGTGCTAGTGGTTCAGGACTAGCGGACACAGATACGCAGTATTTT. Translated: CASGSGLADTDTQYF.

This clonotype was detected ten times or more. V is TRBV6-2 or TRBV6-3 and J is TRBJ1-1; no firm D call. The CDR3 consists of 12 residues. V lost 5 bases to trimming and J lost 7 bases, with 11 bases between them. Germline CDR1 MNHEY, CDR2 SVGEGT. CDR3 coding DNA: TGTGCCAGCAGTGAAGTGGGTGGTGAAGCTTTCTTT. Its protein product is CASSEVGGEAFF.

In DNA, the CDR3 is TGTGCCACCAGCAACGATTGGGGCGGGGGGAGCACCGGGGAGCTGTTTTTT. It yields the protein CATSNDWGGGSTGELFF. The chain combines TRBV15 with TRBJ2-2; 8 bases are shared with TRBD2. J was trimmed by 4 bases and V by 4 bases; bases with no gene match: 11. The germline V gene encodes CDR1 LNHNV and CDR2 YYDKDF (reference sequence). The CDR3 length is 17 residues.

This clonotype was seen many times. The chain links TRBV12-3 or TRBV12-4 to TRBJ2-5; the match to TRBD2 covers 10 bases. The CDR3 runs to 15 residues. Losses at the gene ends were 2 bases for V and 7 bases for J; bases not matched to a gene: 7. The CDR3: CASSLPSGSGGTQYF. The CDR3 nucleotides read TGTGCCAGCAGTTTACCTAGCGGGAGTGGGGGGACCCAGTACTTC.

This clonotype was observed at least ten times. The genes are TRBV6-2 or TRBV6-3 and TRBJ2-1; 10 bases line up with TRBD1. CDR1 is MNHEY, CDR2 SVGEGT, per germline. The length of the CDR3 is 15 residues. Germline trimming cut 0 bases from V and 7 bases from J; bases unmatched to any gene: 3. CDR3 coding DNA: TGTGCCAGCAGTTACTCGGGACAGGGGTTGAATGAGCAGTTCTTC. Translated, it gives CASSYSGQGLNEQFF.

This clonotype has only a few counts. This rearrangement joins TRBV28 to TRBJ2-5, with 12 nucleotides matching TRBD2. CDR1 and CDR2 (germline): MDHEN, SYDVKM. The trim removed 1 base at V and 5 bases at J, leaving 8 bases unmatched. There are 17 residues in the CDR3. In DNA form, the CDR3 reads TGTGCCAGCAGTTTATTTGTGACTAGCGGGAGCGGGGAGACCCAGTACTTC. Encoded protein: CASSLFVTSGSGETQYF.

This clonotype was detected a few times. The chain combines TRBV15 with TRBJ2-1; TRBD1 aligns across 8 bases. Germline trimming cut 0 bases from V and 6 bases from J; bases unmatched to any gene: 4. The CDR3 runs 15 residues. In germline, CDR1 is LNHNV, CDR2 YYDKDF (reference sequence). The CDR3 nucleotides read TGTGCCACCAGCAGAGAAGGACAGGGAGGCAATGAGCAGTTCTTC. Encoded protein: CATSREGQGGNEQFF.

This clonotype was counted ten times or more. This chain connects TRBV6-5 to TRBJ2-7, with D perhaps TRBD1 (5 bases). Germline CDR1 reads MNHEY; CDR2 reads SVGAGI. V lost 0 bases to trimming and J lost 0 bases, with 9 bases between them. CDR3 length: 15 residues. Here the CDR3 reads CASSYSTVSSYEQYF. The CDR3 nucleotides are TGTGCCAGCAGTTACTCGACAGTGAGCTCCTACGAGCAGTACTTC.

This clonotype was seen ten or more times. This rearrangement joins TRBV11-2 to TRBJ1-4; a weak D match, TRBD1 (5 bases). The V gene's germline CDR1 is SGHAT and CDR2 FQNNGV. Trimming left V 4 bases short and J 5 bases short, with 14 bases between. The CDR3 length is 15 residues. CDR3 coding DNA: TGTGCCAGCAGCTCAACCGGGACGGCCAATGAAAAACTGTTTTTT. It codes for CASSSTGTANEKLFF.